This TCR beta chain is from a study of T cell responses to AZD1222 COVID-19 vaccine. Only in-frame clones appear in the TCRdb table, and some are missing; sequencing was by immunoSEQ multiplex PCR. The table lists 65,000 to 95,000 clones, 90% to 95% of them singletons. Germline CDR1 reads SGHNT; CDR2 reads YENEEA. The CDR3 sequence is 16 residues long. V shed 4 bases, J shed 7 bases, and the junction held 11 bases outside the gene matches. V usage is TRBV11-3 and J usage is TRBJ2-7; 12 nucleotides align to TRBD2. The sequences come from peripheral blood, collected on day 0 of MenACWY control vaccination. The sequence derives from an adult in good health. CDR3 bases: TGTGCCAGCAGCTCTGGCCGACTAGCGGGAGTAGAAGAGCAGTACTTC. Amino acid sequence: CASSSGRLAGVEEQYF.